This T cell receptor beta chain was recovered during a study of beta chain features in type 1 diabetes (dated by TCRdb to the late 2010s). Regarding the research as a whole: Mean age, gender distribution, total cell number and subset yield did not differ between patients and healthy donors. A total of 107,917,701 sorted cells were examined across all samples, and RNA yield correlated strongly with the number of cells per subset. The study compared the TCRB repertoires of sorted circulating CD4+ T cell subsets in recently diagnosed type 1 diabetes patients with those in matched healthy donors. Naive and central memory subsets were obtained from all 28 donors, but regulatory and stem cell-like memory subsets were isolated from only 8 patients and roughly eight healthy donors.

The full study reports these points: At VDJ recombination sites, type 1 diabetes patients had fewer insertions and more deleted nucleotides, which implies abnormalities in thymic rearrangement. Naive, central memory and regulatory TCRB repertoires appeared more similar among patients than among healthy donors. A moderate but significant shortening of TCRB CDR3 length was observed in type 1 diabetes patients in all four CD4+ subsets. Because cDNA rather than genomic DNA was sequenced, highly expressing activated cells could have been over-represented, although no difference in activation and CD3 levels was found between groups. Shorter templates might have been favored by PCR, but patient and control samples were amplified and corrected together, so both groups would have been affected equally by any skew. Only small numbers of individuals were included in the HLA sub-analyses, which left unresolved whether HLA type had any influence on TCRB rearrangement.

The junction shows trimming of 6 bases on V and 3 bases on J, plus 18 bases between the germline ends. Sequences MNHEY (CDR1) and SVGAGI (CDR2) are obtained from the germline V gene. Spanning cysteine to phenylalanine, the CDR3 consists of 15 amino acids. The sequence is cut down to CDR3 DNA, 45 bases in frame from base 1. In regard to this clone: It lacks a known antigen. Base qualities were left out, and no much larger clone turns up one base away.

The entire isolated RNA was reverse transcribed using the High Capacity cDNA Reverse Transcription Kit, and thus expressed TCRB transcripts were sequenced. Naive, central memory and regulatory T cell samples underwent deep immunoSEQ sequencing, averaging around 3.7 million total reads per sample. After sorted cells were lysed in RLT buffer, RNA was extracted with DNase-treated RNeasy Micro or Mini kits, with the choice depending on cell number. To prevent cross-contamination, each cell subset was processed individually, whereas patient and healthy donor samples were processed jointly. Using the immunoSEQ multiplex PCR, TCRB sequences were amplified from cDNA into 87-bp fragments spanning the CDR3 region. Amplicons were sequenced on the Illumina HiSeq platform. The study's processing was this. Synthetic template baselines were used to correct PCR bias computationally, reads within Hamming distance 2 were collapsed together, and singletons that could not be merged were discarded. Reads were aligned against IMGT to assign V, D and J genes, CDR3 length and insertions or deletions at six rearrangement sites. Within each subset, clonotype counts were normalized to sorted cell number, after which true diversity and Gini coefficients were computed with the tcR R package. The overlap coefficient, calculated on TCRB nucleotide sequences, was used to measure repertoire sharing. As a proxy for the pre-selection repertoire, out-of-frame TCRB sequences from naive cells were analyzed. Sourced from immuneACCESS, this table was stored by TCRdb with only in-frame sequences that have V and J called. A share of the clones is absent; for the studies checked, an unresolved V gene accounts for under half, and the remainder has no known explanation. Clonal size and the V and J genes are those of that table, whereas D and trimming came from the DNA. The sample contains roughly 610,000 clones, roughly a sixth of them found a single time. The top ten clones comprise around 0.095% of the sample.

From each donor, a single peripheral blood sample of approximately 0.11 L on average was drawn into heparinised tubes. Using a panel that included CD45RO, CCR7, CD25, CD127, CD95 and CD27, naive, central memory, regulatory and stem cell-like memory CD4+ T cells were sorted on a BD FACSAria II. A purity above 95% was achieved for all sorted populations. Right away, PBMCs were isolated by Lymphoprep density gradient centrifugation and were stained directly, with no culture step. So that batch effects would be minimized, each experiment stained and sorted samples in pairs, pairing one healthy donor with one patient.

This sequence originates from a young man in good health. Sequenced: naive CD4+ T cells from blood. The sample's cell subset or site label is to be understood as: true naive CD4+ T cells. This chain is built from TRBV6-5 and TRBJ2-7; the D gene lacks a confident call. The DNA sequence reads TGTGCCAGCAGGCTCGCAGGTTTTGGGAACTACGAGCAGTACTTC. Its protein is CASRLAGFGNYEQYF.